This paragraph reports one TCR beta chain. Repertoires were generated with immunoSEQ multiplex PCR, while TCRdb's copy carries only in-frame clones and drops some. This table has more than 100,000 clones, over 80% appearing once. The CDR3 length is 17 residues. Germline V gives CDR1 KGHDR, CDR2 SFDVKD. V was clipped by 2 bases and J by 7 bases; unmatched bases: 8. The data stem from a study of blood T cell repertoires in COVID-19. The chain combines TRBV24-1 with TRBJ2-1; 12 nucleotides line up with TRBD2. The sample consisted of peripheral blood. This clonotype originated in a man in his fifties or sixties with active COVID-19. CDR3 DNA sequence: TGTGCCACCAGTGATTCGATCCTAGCGGGGGGGCCAAATGAGCAGTTCTTC. It translates to CATSDSILAGGPNEQFF.